This note documents a single T cell receptor beta chain sequence. Sequencing was performed with immunoSEQ multiplex PCR; in TCRdb, only in-frame clones are kept and a portion is missing. Of approximately 14,000 clones in the sample, roughly nine tenths were seen once. The trim removed 2 bases at V and 6 bases at J, leaving 2 bases unmatched. CDR1 and CDR2 from the germline V gene are MNHEY and SMNVEV (reference sequence). This CDR3 region has 15 residues. The sample comes from a study of OX40 agonist ivuxolimab in advanced cancers. On the study more broadly: Ivuxolimab is a fully human IgG2 antibody that activates OX40 (CD134).

This clonotype was obtained from an adult with an advanced solid tumor such as melanoma, head and neck, liver or kidney cancer. The source material was CD4+ or CD8+ T cells sorted from blood, sampled in a trial of the OX40 agonist ivuxolimab. The V call is TRBV27, the J call TRBJ2-2; 11 nucleotides match TRBD2. The CDR3 DNA follows: TGTGCCAGCAGTTTAACACTAGCGGGAGCCGGGGAGCTGTTTTTT. Encoded protein: CASSLTLAGAGELFF.